The clone carrying this TCR beta chain appeared many times. Libraries of TCR beta came from iRepertoire HTBI primers plus Arm-PCR of CDR3 regions. In TCRdb, the multiplex PCR reads were re-called with MiXCR into one record per CDR3 protein. The sample has about 660,000 distinct CDR3 sequences, 25% to 35% seen once. This record belongs to a study of regulatory T cells in long-lasting Graves disease. The sample's time point: persistent/refractory GD, antithyroid drugs over 5 years with positive TRAb. RNA isolated from PBMCs was used to make the TCR library. Collection of peripheral blood (about 10 milliliters) was done using EDTA tubes. The CDR3 loop spans 13 amino acids. The germline gives CDR1 MDHEN, CDR2 SYDVKM. The trim removed 5 bases at V and 2 bases at J, leaving 1 base unmatched.

The sequence derives from a female donor with Graves disease. This sequence joins TRBV28 and TRBJ1-2, with 8 nucleotides matching TRBD1. This specimen was peripheral blood mononuclear cells (PBMCs), taken when the disease was refractory, from a patient treated with antithyroid drugs. CDR3 sequence reads: CASSGDRNYGYTF. CDR3 DNA sequence: TGTGCCAGCAGTGGGGACAGGAACTATGGCTACACCTTC.